This TCR beta chain was found in a study of blood T cell repertoires in COVID-19. With V trimmed by 5 bases and J by 5 bases, 5 bases remained unmatched. The CDR3 runs to 15 residues. Germline-derived CDR1 and CDR2 are LNHDA and SQIVND (reference sequence). Some clones are missing from TCRdb's copy, which holds only in-frame ones; the method was immunoSEQ multiplex PCR. Of 150,000 to 200,000 clones in the sample, roughly four fifths were seen once. The rearrangement joins TRBV19 to TRBJ2-7; TRBD2 agrees at 14 bases. This TCR came from a woman between 65 and 79 years old with COVID-19, enrolled during active disease. Sample: peripheral blood. CDR3 in amino acids: CASSERLAGGNEQYF. The CDR3 coding sequence is TGTGCCAGTAGTGAAAGACTAGCGGGAGGGAACGAGCAGTACTTC.